The T cell receptor beta chain under discussion was sequenced for a study of T cells in Graves' hyperthyroidism and ophthalmopathy. This clonotype was counted ten times or more. What it binds is unknown. Newly diagnosed hyperthyroidism, duration under 2 months, in patients aged 18 to 65. It was RNA transcripts that yielded the amplified TCR beta CDR3 regions. The HTBI primer set served for first-round RT-PCR of the TCR CDR3. MiXCR was run by TCRdb on the multiplex PCR reads, yielding one entry per CDR3 protein. In the table there are a few hundred thousand distinct CDR3 sequences, 46% of which are singletons. Broader study findings: Onset of ophthalmopathy came a median approximately 6.5 months after the model predicted it. Also found in blood were most expanded thyroid clonotypes above 0.001. Classification by a 13 V-J model distinguished ophthalmopathy from stable hyperthyroidism.

CDR3 size: 16 residues. Between the trimmed V and J ends, which lost 2 bases and 0 bases, there was a span of 10 bases. Looked up from germline, CDR1 is SGHTA and CDR2 is FQGNSA. Source material: peripheral blood or thyroid tissue (not recorded which). This chain connects TRBV7-2 to TRBJ2-2, with D unresolved. The clonotype was recovered from a young woman with Graves' hyperthyroidism. The CDR3, as DNA: TGTGCCAGCAGCTTAAGTGTGTCGACGAACACCGGGGAGCTGTTTTTT. Protein: CASSLSVSTNTGELFF. The full variable domain, rest sourced from reference TRBV7-2 and TRBJ2-2, is GAGVSQSPSNKVTEKGKDVELRCDPISGHTALYWYRQSLGQGLEFLIYFQGNSAPDKSGLPSDRFSAERTGGSVSTLTIQRTQQEDSAVYLCASSLSVSTNTGELFFGEGSRLTVL.